This TCR beta chain was found in a study of post-analysis software for immune sequencing data. Across the study: The disease courses covered relapsing-remitting, secondary progressive and progressive-relapsing multiple sclerosis. Regarding the study as a whole: Normalized Chao1 diversity was significantly lower in multiple sclerosis patients than in controls. F measure grouped same-batch samples tightly together. Patients used about 5 TRBV segments, including TRBV5-6, TRBV5-1 and TRBV20-1, more often than controls.

With respect to this clonotype: Its cognate antigen is unknown.

Each TCR beta cDNA library carried unique molecular identifiers. cDNA molecules numbering about half a million came from approximately 1 to 10 million T cells. TCRdb reprocessed the PCR reads via MiXCR and lists one record per CDR3 protein. The repertoire has hundreds of thousands of distinct CDR3 sequences, around 27% of them found once; the top ten carry approximately 0.55%. Per the germline V gene, CDR1 is SGHTA and CDR2 is FQGNSA. This CDR3 spans 13 amino acids. Trimming pared 5 bases from V and 4 bases from J, leaving 10 bases between. The sequencing sample was made of blood. V and J are TRBV7-2 and TRBJ2-3, with D perhaps TRBD2 (5 bases). The source of this sequence is a girl aged 10 to 17 with multiple sclerosis. This CDR3 reads CASSRKRADTQYF. The CDR3 DNA follows: TGTGCCAGCAGCCGTAAGAGGGCAGATACGCAGTATTTT.